This is a list of T cell receptor beta chains from one sample in a study of blood T cell repertoires in COVID-19. TCRdb's copy holds only in-frame clones and misses some; the assay was immunoSEQ multiplex PCR. The data show some 230,000 clones, around four fifths seen once. The sequenced sample was peripheral blood. The source of these receptors is a woman of 80 years or more with COVID-19, enrolled during active disease. Both conserved end residues are trimmed from each CDR3. Each record gives: V gene, CDR3 protein.

V: TRBV3-1/TRBV3-2
CDR3: ASSQDPRNTIY

V: TRBV29-1
CDR3: SSGHTGYGYT

V: TRBV9
CDR3: ASSVAQNSPLH

V: TRBV27
CDR3: ASSLLGGRDRKPPLH

V: TRBV19
CDR3: ASSISRADTGELF

V: TRBV5-1
CDR3: ASSQGHRLSGNTIY

V: TRBV5-1
CDR3: ASSLAEAAGNTGELF

V: TRBV6-6
CDR3: ASSRQGQGSEKLF

V: TRBV6-6
CDR3: ASSRNRDSLFPGANVLT

V: TRBV4-2
CDR3: ASSHREGGQYEQY

V: TRBV5-8
CDR3: ASSLLGEGYNEQF

V: TRBV30
CDR3: AWSTGTSGTDTQY

V: TRBV28
CDR3: ASRPGQGGQPQH

V: TRBV14
CDR3: ASSQERTTGNTIY

V: TRBV9
CDR3: ASSVISSGSHTGELF

V: TRBV6-5
CDR3: ASSSGPTEAF

V: TRBV7-9
CDR3: ASTIRPEHGYT

V: TRBV5-1
CDR3: ASSFGTQKYGYT

V: TRBV5-1
CDR3: ASSPQGSKNIQY

V: TRBV27
CDR3: ASSFRAGTYNEQF

V: TRBV7-2
CDR3: ASSSRQGFNYGYT

V: TRBV7-2
CDR3: ASIVGGSTDTQY

V: TRBV5-4
CDR3: ASRRGGTDTQY

V: TRBV15
CDR3: ATSAGGSYNEQF

V: TRBV20-1
CDR3: SASRQGGDYGYT

V: TRBV7-8
CDR3: ASSGRGMNTEAF

V: TRBV3-1/TRBV3-2
CDR3: ASSQQLRLAGGPNTGELF

V: TRBV3-1/TRBV3-2
CDR3: ASSQYSGLSQPQH

V: TRBV7-2
CDR3: ASSPGGGSNQPQH

V: TRBV21-1
CDR3: ASSKDGGEKLTYSPLH

V: TRBV19
CDR3: ASRTTGFSGNTIY

V: TRBV6-6
CDR3: ASSLNTFYGYT

V: TRBV4-2
CDR3: ASSQEEGAVEGAF

V: TRBV5-8
CDR3: ASSFLMGYT

V: TRBV19
CDR3: ASSKQGARYNEQF

V: TRBV30
CDR3: AWSGAHEQF

V: TRBV5-1
CDR3: ASSLERGHTEAF

V: TRBV6-5
CDR3: ASRVGPRREKLF

V: TRBV4-3
CDR3: ASSQAVRLAGVYEQY

V: TRBV9
CDR3: ASSVGEGRGTDTQY

V: TRBV2
CDR3: SGGPETQY

V: TRBV18
CDR3: ASSQDSNEQY

V: TRBV27
CDR3: ASSVRGGSSYEQY

V: TRBV6-6
CDR3: ASSLTAPFEAF

V: TRBV5-4
CDR3: ASSAGQGRT

V: TRBV9
CDR3: ASSAERGGDSSGYT

V: TRBV6-2/TRBV6-3
CDR3: ASSHSGGLTDTQY

V: TRBV5-1
CDR3: ASSLDPGGTGELF